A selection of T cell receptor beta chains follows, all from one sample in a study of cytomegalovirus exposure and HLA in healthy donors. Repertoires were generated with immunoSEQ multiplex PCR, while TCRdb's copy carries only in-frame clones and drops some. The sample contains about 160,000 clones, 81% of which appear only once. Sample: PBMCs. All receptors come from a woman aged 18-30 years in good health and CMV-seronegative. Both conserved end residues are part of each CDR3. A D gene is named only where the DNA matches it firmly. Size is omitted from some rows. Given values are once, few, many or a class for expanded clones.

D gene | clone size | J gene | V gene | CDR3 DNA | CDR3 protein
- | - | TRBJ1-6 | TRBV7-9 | TGTGCCAGCAGCCAGGACAGATACAATTCACCCCTCCACTTT | CASSQDRYNSPLHF
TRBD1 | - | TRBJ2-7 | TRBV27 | TGTGCCAGCAGTTTACAGGGGGCGATCGACGAGCAGTACTTC | CASSLQGAIDEQYF
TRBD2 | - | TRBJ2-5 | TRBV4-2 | TGTGCCAGCAGCCCTCTCCTAGCGGGGGGGCAGGAGACCCAGTACTTC | CASSPLLAGGQETQYF
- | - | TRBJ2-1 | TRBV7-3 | TGTGCCAGCAGCTTGGTGGGCTTAGCGAGGAGCTCCTACAATGAGCAGTTCTTC | CASSLVGLARSSYNEQFF
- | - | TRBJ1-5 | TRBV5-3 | TGTGCCAGAAGCTTGGGGGCAGGGGATAGCAATCAGCCCCAGCATTTT | CARSLGAGDSNQPQHF
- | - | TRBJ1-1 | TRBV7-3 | TGTGCCAGCAGCTTTACAGGTCACACTGAAGCTTTCTTT | CASSFTGHTEAFF
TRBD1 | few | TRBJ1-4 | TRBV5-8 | TGTGCCAGCAGCTTGGGGACAGGGGGCAAGATTGAAAAACTGTTTTTT | CASSLGTGGKIEKLFF
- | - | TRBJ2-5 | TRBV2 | TGTGCCAGCAGTGAACCGGGGGTCGAAGAGACCCAGTACTTC | CASSEPGVEETQYF
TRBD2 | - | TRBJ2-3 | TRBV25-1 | TGTGCCAGCAGTGAATCAGAGGGGACTAGCGGGGCAGATACGCAGTATTTT | CASSESEGTSGADTQYF
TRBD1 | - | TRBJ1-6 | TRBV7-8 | TGTGCCAGCAGCTTAGCAGACAGGGTATATTCACCCCTCCACTTT | CASSLADRVYSPLHF
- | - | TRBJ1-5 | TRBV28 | TGTGCCAGCAGCGGTTGGGGGAAGGGTGGGGGGGGCTGGGAGAATCAGCCCCAGCATTTT | CASSGWGKGGGGWENQPQHF
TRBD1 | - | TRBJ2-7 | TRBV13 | TGTGCCAGCAGCATTTTCACAGGGGTCACCTACGAGCAGTACTTC | CASSIFTGVTYEQYF
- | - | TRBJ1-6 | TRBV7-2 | TGTGCCAGCAGCTCAGCAGGACATTTCTATAATTCACCCCTCCACTTT | CASSSAGHFYNSPLHF
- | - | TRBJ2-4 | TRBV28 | TGTGCCAGCAGTTTTGGGGGAGGAGACATTCAGTACTTC | CASSFGGGDIQYF
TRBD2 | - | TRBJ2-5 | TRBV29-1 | TGCAGCCTACGAGCGGGAGGGAAGACCCAGTACTTC | CSLRAGGKTQYF
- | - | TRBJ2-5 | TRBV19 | TGTGCCAGTAGCGACAGGCTGGCAGGGGCCCAGTACTTC | CASSDRLAGAQYF
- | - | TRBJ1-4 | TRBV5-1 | TGCGCCAGCAGAAGAACAGTGGCAACTAATGAAAAACTGTTTTTT | CASRRTVATNEKLFF
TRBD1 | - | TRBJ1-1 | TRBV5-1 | TGCGCCAGCAGCTCCATACAGGGGGCGAGGACTGAAGCTTTCTTT | CASSSIQGARTEAFF
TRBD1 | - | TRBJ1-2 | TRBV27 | TGTGCCAGCAGTAAGACCGGGACAGTTTACCATCGGGCCTATGGCTACACCTTC | CASSKTGTVYHRAYGYTF
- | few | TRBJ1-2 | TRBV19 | TGTGCCAGTAGTATAACAGGCTATGGCTACACCTTC | CASSITGYGYTF
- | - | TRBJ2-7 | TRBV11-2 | TGTGCCAGCACCAGAAAAACAGGGTTTGAGTACGAGCAGTACTTC | CASTRKTGFEYEQYF
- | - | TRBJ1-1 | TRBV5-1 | TGCGCCAGCAGCTTGTCACGGGGGAACACTGAAGCTTTCTTT | CASSLSRGNTEAFF
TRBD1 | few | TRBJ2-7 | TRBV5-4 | TGTGCCAGCAGCCCGGGACAGGGGGCTCCATCCTACGAGCAGTACTTC | CASSPGQGAPSYEQYF
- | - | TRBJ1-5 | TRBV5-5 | TGTGCCAGCAGCTTGGGGGGGCGGGGGGCTTTTCAGCCCCAGCATTTT | CASSLGGRGAFQPQHF
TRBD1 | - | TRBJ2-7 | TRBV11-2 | TGTGCCAGCAGCTTCCCGGGACAGGGACTCTACGAGCAGTACTTC | CASSFPGQGLYEQYF
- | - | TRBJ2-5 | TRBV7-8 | TGTGCCAGCAGCTTAGATCGTCTAATAAAGAAAGAGACCCAGTACTTC | CASSLDRLIKKETQYF
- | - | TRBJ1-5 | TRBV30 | TGTGCCTGGAGTTCAACGGGGACTATTTCTCAGCCCCAGCATTTT | CAWSSTGTISQPQHF
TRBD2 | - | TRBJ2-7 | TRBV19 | TGTGCCAGTAGCTCCGCGGGAGGCGGGAGCTACGAGCAGTACTTC | CASSSAGGGSYEQYF
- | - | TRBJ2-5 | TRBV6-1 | TGTGCCAGCAGTGCGAAGCAACAAGAGACCCAGTACTTC | CASSAKQQETQYF
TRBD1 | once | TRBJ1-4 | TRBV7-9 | TGTGCCAGCAGCCGACACAGGGGAGGCGAAAAACTGTTTTTT | CASSRHRGGEKLFF
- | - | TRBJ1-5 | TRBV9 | TGTGCCAGCAGCGTAGACCTCGTACTTCAGCCCCAGCATTTT | CASSVDLVLQPQHF
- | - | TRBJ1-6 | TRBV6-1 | TGTGCCAGCAATAACCGACAGAACTATAATTCACCCCTCCACTTT | CASNNRQNYNSPLHF
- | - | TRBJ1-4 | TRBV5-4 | TGTGCCAGCAGCCTAAGGACAGATACCGTTGAAAAACTGTTTTTT | CASSLRTDTVEKLFF
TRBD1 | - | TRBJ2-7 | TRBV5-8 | TGTGCCAGCAGCTTGGTCGGGACAGGGCGGGGAGAGCAGTACTTC | CASSLVGTGRGEQYF
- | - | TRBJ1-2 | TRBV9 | TGTGCCAGCAGCGCCTCCAGCTATGGCTACACCTTC | CASSASSYGYTF
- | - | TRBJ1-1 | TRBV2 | TGTGCCAACAACGGGGGGCGACATACTGAAGCTTTCTTT | CANNGGRHTEAFF
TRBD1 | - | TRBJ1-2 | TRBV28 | TGTGCCAGCAGTTTTGTCCTACGGACAGGGATAGACTATGGCTACACCTTC | CASSFVLRTGIDYGYTF
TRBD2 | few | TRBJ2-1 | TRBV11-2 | TGTGCCAGCAGCTTAGCGCGGGGGGCCGCCTACAATGAGCAGTTCTTC | CASSLARGAAYNEQFF
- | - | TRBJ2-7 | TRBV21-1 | TGTGCCAGCAGCAAATTCACAGGGCACGAGCAGTACTTC | CASSKFTGHEQYF
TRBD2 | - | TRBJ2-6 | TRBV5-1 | TGCGCCAGCAGCTTGGGGGACGGGAGGGTATCTGGGGCCAACGTCCTGACTTTC | CASSLGDGRVSGANVLTF
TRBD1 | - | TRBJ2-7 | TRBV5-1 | TGCGCCAGCAGCTTGGGTCAGGGGGTATTTGCCTACGAGCAGTACTTC | CASSLGQGVFAYEQYF
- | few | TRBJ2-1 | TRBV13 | TGTGCCAGCAGCTTAGGCCAGGGACTCACGAATGAGCAGTTCTTC | CASSLGQGLTNEQFF
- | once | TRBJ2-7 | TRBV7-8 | TGTGCCAGCAGCCCAATTGGGCGGACACTTGTCTACGAGCAGTACTTC | CASSPIGRTLVYEQYF
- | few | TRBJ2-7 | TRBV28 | TGTGCCAGCACCAGAGGGAGCAGCCGGACCTACGAGCAGTACTTC | CASTRGSSRTYEQYF
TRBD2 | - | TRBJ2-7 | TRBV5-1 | TGCGCCAGCAGAATCATAGCGGGACCTTACTACGAGCAGTACTTC | CASRIIAGPYYEQYF